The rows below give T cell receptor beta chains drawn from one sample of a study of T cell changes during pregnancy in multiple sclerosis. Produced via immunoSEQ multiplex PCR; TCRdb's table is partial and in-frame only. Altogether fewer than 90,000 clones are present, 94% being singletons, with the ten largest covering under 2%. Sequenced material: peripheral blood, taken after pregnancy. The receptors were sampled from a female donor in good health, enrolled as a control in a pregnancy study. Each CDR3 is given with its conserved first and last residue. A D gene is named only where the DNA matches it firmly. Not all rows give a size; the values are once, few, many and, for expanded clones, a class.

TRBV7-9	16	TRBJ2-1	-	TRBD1	TGTGCCAGCAGCTTAAATCGGGACAGGGGAGCTCATGAGCAGTTCTTC	CASSLNRDRGAHEQFF
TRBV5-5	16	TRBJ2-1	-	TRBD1	TGTGCCAGCAGCGCCCGGGTTACAGGGGAGAGCAATGAGCAGTTCTTC	CASSARVTGESNEQFF
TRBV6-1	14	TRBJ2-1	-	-	TGTGCCAGCACTACTTTCGCACGGTACAATGAGCAGTTCTTC	CASTTFARYNEQFF
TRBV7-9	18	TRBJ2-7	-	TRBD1	TGTGCCAGCAGCCCCCTGGGTGGGCAGACAGGGTTTAGGGACGAGCAGTACTTC	CASSPLGGQTGFRDEQYF
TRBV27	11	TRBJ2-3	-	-	TGTGCCAGCAGTTTGGGCCAATCGCAGTATTTT	CASSLGQSQYF
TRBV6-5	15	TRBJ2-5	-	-	TGTGCCAGCAGCCGCACCCCATGGAGGGACGAGACCCAGTACTTC	CASSRTPWRDETQYF
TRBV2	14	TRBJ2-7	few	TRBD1	TGTGCCAGCAGTGAACAGGGACAGCTTTACGAGCAGTACTTC	CASSEQGQLYEQYF
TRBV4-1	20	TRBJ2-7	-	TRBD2	TGCGCCAGCAGCCCTGCCCATATATGGGGGAGGGGTAGCGGCTCCTACGAGCAGTACTTC	CASSPAHIWGRGSGSYEQYF
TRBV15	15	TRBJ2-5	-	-	TGTGCCACCAGCAGAGGGTTGCAGGGGATGGAGACCCAGTACTTC	CATSRGLQGMETQYF
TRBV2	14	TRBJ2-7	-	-	TGTGCCAGCAGTGAACTCAAAGGGGCGCGGGAGCAGTACTTC	CASSELKGAREQYF
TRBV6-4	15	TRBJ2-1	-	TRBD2	TGTGCCAGCAGTGACTCAGCGGGGACCTACAATGAGCAGTTCTTC	CASSDSAGTYNEQFF
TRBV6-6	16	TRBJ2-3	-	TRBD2	TGTGCCAGCAGCCGTGAACTAGCGGAGGACACAGATACGCAGTATTTT	CASSRELAEDTDTQYF
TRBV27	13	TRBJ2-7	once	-	TGTGCCAGCAGTTTAAACAGGGTGAACGAGCAGTACTTC	CASSLNRVNEQYF
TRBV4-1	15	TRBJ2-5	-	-	TGCGCCAGCAGCCAAAACGCGGCACCCGGAGGATATAGTTACTTC	CASSQNAAPGGYSYF
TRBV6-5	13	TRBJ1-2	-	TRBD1	TGTGCCAGCATGGGACAGGGGGTCTATGGCTACACCTTC	CASMGQGVYGYTF
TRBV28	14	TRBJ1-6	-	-	TGTGCCAGCAGTTACACAGACGCGAGCTCACCCCTCCACTTT	CASSYTDASSPLHF
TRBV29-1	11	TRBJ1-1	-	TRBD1	TGCAGCGTTGACAGGGGGGCTGGGGCTTTCTTT	CSVDRGAGAFF
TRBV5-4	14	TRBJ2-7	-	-	TGTGCCAGCAGCTCACTAGAACAAACCTACGAGCAGTACTTC	CASSSLEQTYEQYF
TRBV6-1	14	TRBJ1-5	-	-	TGTGCCAGCAGTGTAAGTCAGTCCAATCAGCCCCAGCATTTT	CASSVSQSNQPQHF
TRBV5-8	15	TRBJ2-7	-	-	TGTGCCAGCAGCTTGAGTAGCGGACCCTCCTACGAGCAGTACTTC	CASSLSSGPSYEQYF
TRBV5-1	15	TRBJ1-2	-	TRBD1	TGCGCCAGCAGCTTAGAGACAGGGGGTTACGATGGCTACACCTTC	CASSLETGGYDGYTF
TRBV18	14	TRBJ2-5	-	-	TGTGCCAGCTCACCACCGGCGGGTCCGGAGACCCAGTACTTC	CASSPPAGPETQYF
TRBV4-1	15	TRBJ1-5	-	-	TGCGCCAGCAGCCCCCCAACAGGGACAAATCAGCCCCAGCATTTT	CASSPPTGTNQPQHF
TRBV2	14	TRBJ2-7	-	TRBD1	TGTGCCAGCAGGGCCGGGACAGTCCTCTACGAGCAGTACTTC	CASRAGTVLYEQYF